This TCR beta chain was observed in a study of blood T cell repertoires in COVID-19 (dated by TCRdb to 2018 to 2021). General notes on the study: Collaborator samples came from the United States, Italy and Spain and covered acute and convalescent phases of COVID-19. The material from the prospective study consisted of cDNA or gDNA derived from T cells, B-cell-depleted T cells, or PBMCs. Subjects who had been exposed to COVID-19, were actively infected with it, or had recovered from it provided the deeply sampled blood TCRbeta repertoires that made up the dataset. A freely available public database, intended as a resource for researchers studying the immune response to SARS-CoV-2, is where the repertoires were released. Samples came from the ongoing ImmuneRACE study (first 160 participants) plus 1,254 subjects from 6 global collaborators. The sample metadata nearly always contained a de-identified subject ID, COVID-19 status, age in years and sex. Where HLA class I and class II types were available, the types were taken from metadata supplied by the sample provider, not from assay-based typing.

With respect to this clone: The antigen it binds to is not known. No base quality values were provided; no much bigger clone lies one nucleotide off.

In the prospective study, participants were about 18 to 90 years old, resided in about two dozen geographic areas of the United States, and were enrolled through a virtual design. In the prospective study, participants were assigned to cohorts based on the clinical history participants reported in a screening survey and a study questionnaire. Exposed participants had been in contact, within 2 weeks of entering the study, with a person who had a PCR-confirmed or clinician-diagnosed case of COVID-19. In the prospective study, whole blood, serum and a nasopharyngeal or oropharyngeal swab were collected from each participant by mobile phlebotomists. Additional blood draws and questionnaires over an approximately two-month period could optionally be provided by prospective study participants. Blood samples from the prospective study were shipped frozen or at room temperature prior to DNA extraction.

The immunoSEQ Assay, a bias-controlled multiplex PCR, was used to amplify TCRbeta CDR3 regions from genomic DNA. Turning to the authors' computational methods: Nucleated cell counts per sample were estimated from amplification of reference gene primers within the assay. To quantify the absolute abundance of each unique TCRbeta CDR3 rearrangement, sequence reads were collapsed and filtered. For each sample, productive Simpson clonality was calculated as the square root of Simpson's diversity index over productive rearrangements. In TCRdb, the immuneACCESS table is reduced to in-frame sequences with V and J assigned. These tables do not hold every clone; where another copy was compared, an unresolved V gene accounts for under half, and the others remain unexplained. From that table come the V and J calls and clone size; the DNA was used to work out D and trimming. The sample data list hundreds of thousands of clones, and around 80% of these were observed just once. The ten top clones hold about 5% of the sample.

Results the study describes overall, beyond this receptor: How much clinical and demographic metadata was included differed by source and by participant, and the metadata was provided uncurated.

The trim is 0 bases for V and 2 bases for J, with a gap of 11 bases between the germline ends. Spanning cysteine to phenylalanine, the CDR3 consists of 16 amino acids. Only the CDR3 portion is preserved as DNA: 48 bases, with reading frame beginning at the first base. Looking up the germline V gene yields CDR1 LGHNA and CDR2 YNFKEQ. The V and J segments used are TRBV4-2 and TRBJ2-1; 6 matching bases give a weak D call of TRBD2. The sequence was obtained from a middle-aged man who had been exposed to COVID-19. Sequences were obtained from PBMCs or T cells enriched from blood (not recorded which). The base sequence is TGTGCCAGCAGCCAAGATCCTAGCGTTGCCTACAATGAGCAGTTCTTC. Its amino acids are CASSQDPSVAYNEQFF.